A single sample is the source of the 6 T cell receptor beta chains below, sequenced in a study of regulatory and conventional T cells in breast cancer. One entry per CDR3 protein results from TCRdb running MiXCR on the PCR reads. The table lists 15,000 or so distinct CDR3 sequences, 32% of them singletons. The sequencing input was conventional T cells from blood. The source is a female donor in good health.

The chain joins TRBV5-1 to TRBJ2-3, with D unresolved. V lost 1 base, J lost 2 bases, and 11 bases lay in between. This CDR3 spans 15 amino acids. CDR1 is SGHRS, CDR2 YFSETQ, per germline. The CDR3 sequence is CASSLLKDSTDTQYF. In DNA, the CDR3 is TGCGCCAGCAGCTTGCTAAAGGATTCCACAGATACGCAGTATTTT.

This chain uses TRBV19 with TRBJ1-2, with no clear D. Germline CDR1 is LNHDA and CDR2 is SQIVND (reference sequence). This CDR3 region has 14 residues. The ends were cut back, 4 bases at V and 4 bases at J, with 13 bases in the middle. CDR3 protein: CASSSIPEGYGYTF. The DNA for the CDR3 is TGTGCCAGTAGTAGCATCCCCGAGGGCTATGGCTACACCTTC.

A remark on this clonotype: A much larger clone lies a single base off, so this may be a read error. The rearrangement links TRBV29-1 to TRBJ2-4; perhaps TRBD1 as D (6 bases). Looked up from germline, CDR1 is SQVTM and CDR2 is ANQGSEA. The CDR3 length is 13 residues. CDR3 nucleotide sequence: TGCAGCGTTGCGGGTGGGGGCAAAAACACTCAGTACTTC. Amino acid sequence: CSVAGGGKNTQYF.

Only a few counts were recorded for this clonotype. The chain carries TRBV6-2 or TRBV6-3 and TRBJ1-2, with no clear D. The V end lost 5 bases, the J end lost 5 bases, and 18 bases lay between the germline ends. CDR1 is MNHEY and CDR2 is SVGEGT in the germline V gene. The CDR3 covers 15 residues. The CDR3 region has the DNA TGTGCCAGCAGTCACCGGGCAGGTTCATCATATGGCTACACCTTC. This gives the protein CASSHRAGSSYGYTF.

This clonotype was seen more than once but under ten times. For the CDR3, the DNA is TGTGCCAGCAGCGTTCAGGGTTGGGGCACTGAAGCTTTCTTT. As protein: CASSVQGWGTEAFF. The V call is TRBV11-2, the J call TRBJ1-1, with a tentative D call TRBD1 (5 bases). CDR1 is SGHAT and CDR2 is FQNNGV in the germline V gene. V was pared by 5 bases and J by 4 bases, with 14 bases between. The CDR3 has 14 amino acids.

This clonotype was recorded many times. The chain carries TRBV12-3 or TRBV12-4 and TRBJ1-5, with D tentatively TRBD1 (6 bases). The CDR3 length is 14 residues. Trimming cost V 4 bases and J 4 bases, with 11 bases left between them. CDR3: CASSSTGSNQPQHF. The CDR3 coding sequence is TGTGCCAGCAGTTCGACAGGTAGTAATCAGCCCCAGCATTTT.